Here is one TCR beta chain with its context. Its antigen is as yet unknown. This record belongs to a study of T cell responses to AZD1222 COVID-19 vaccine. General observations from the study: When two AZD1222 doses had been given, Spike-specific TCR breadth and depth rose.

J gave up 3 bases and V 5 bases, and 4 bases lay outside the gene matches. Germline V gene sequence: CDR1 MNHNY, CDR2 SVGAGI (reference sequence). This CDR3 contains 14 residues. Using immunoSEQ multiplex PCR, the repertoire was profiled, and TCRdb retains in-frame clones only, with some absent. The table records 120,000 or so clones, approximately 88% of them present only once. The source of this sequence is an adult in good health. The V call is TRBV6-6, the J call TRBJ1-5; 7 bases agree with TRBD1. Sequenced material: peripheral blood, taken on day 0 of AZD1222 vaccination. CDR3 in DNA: TGTGCCAGCAGTACGGACAGGCTCAATCAGCCCCAGCATTTT. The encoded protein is CASSTDRLNQPQHF.